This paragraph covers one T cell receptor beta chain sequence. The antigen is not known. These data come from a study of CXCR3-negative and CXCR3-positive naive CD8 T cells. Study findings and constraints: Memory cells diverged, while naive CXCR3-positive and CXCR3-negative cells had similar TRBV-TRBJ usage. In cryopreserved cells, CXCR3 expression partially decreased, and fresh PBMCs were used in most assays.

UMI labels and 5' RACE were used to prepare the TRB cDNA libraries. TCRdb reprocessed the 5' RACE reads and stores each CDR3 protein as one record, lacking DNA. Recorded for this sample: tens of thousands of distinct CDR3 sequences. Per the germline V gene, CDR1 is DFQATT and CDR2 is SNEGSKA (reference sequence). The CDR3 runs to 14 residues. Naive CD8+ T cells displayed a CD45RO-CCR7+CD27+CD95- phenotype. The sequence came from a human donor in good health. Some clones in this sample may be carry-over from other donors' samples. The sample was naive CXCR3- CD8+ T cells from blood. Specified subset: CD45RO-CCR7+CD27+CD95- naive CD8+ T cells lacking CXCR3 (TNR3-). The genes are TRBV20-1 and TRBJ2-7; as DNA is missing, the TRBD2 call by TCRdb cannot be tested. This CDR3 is CSARSWTSSYEQYF.